This T cell receptor beta chain was found in a study of CXCR3-negative and CXCR3-positive naive CD8 T cells. Regarding the study as a whole: Diversity proved comparably high across both naive subsets and much lower in memory CD8+ cells.

The CDR3 covers 15 residues. Germline V lookup: CDR1 SNHLY, CDR2 FYNNEI. Turning to this clonotype: Antigen specificity is unknown.

Preparation of TRB cDNA libraries relied on 5' RACE carrying UMI labels. TCRdb re-called the 5' RACE reads and gives one entry per CDR3 protein, without DNA. This sample's table reports about 120,000 distinct CDR3 sequences. The TCR comes from a human donor in good health. Some clones in this sample may be carry-over from other donors' samples. The rearrangement links TRBV2 to TRBJ2-1; the D call of TRBD1 rests on TCRdb alone, since no DNA is present to check it. The sample comprised naive CXCR3- CD8+ T cells from blood. Described subset: CD45RO-CCR7+CD27+CD95- naive CD8+ T cells lacking CXCR3 (TNR3-). The CDR3 loop reads CASSVSGDSYNEQFF. Combining the CDR3 with reference TRBV2 and TRBJ2-1 gives the whole variable domain EPEVTQTPSHQVTQMGQEVILRCVPISNHLYFYWYRQILGQKVEFLVSFYNNEISEKSEIFDDQFSVERPDGSNFTLKIRSTKLEDSAMYFCASSVSGDSYNEQFFGPGTRLTVL.